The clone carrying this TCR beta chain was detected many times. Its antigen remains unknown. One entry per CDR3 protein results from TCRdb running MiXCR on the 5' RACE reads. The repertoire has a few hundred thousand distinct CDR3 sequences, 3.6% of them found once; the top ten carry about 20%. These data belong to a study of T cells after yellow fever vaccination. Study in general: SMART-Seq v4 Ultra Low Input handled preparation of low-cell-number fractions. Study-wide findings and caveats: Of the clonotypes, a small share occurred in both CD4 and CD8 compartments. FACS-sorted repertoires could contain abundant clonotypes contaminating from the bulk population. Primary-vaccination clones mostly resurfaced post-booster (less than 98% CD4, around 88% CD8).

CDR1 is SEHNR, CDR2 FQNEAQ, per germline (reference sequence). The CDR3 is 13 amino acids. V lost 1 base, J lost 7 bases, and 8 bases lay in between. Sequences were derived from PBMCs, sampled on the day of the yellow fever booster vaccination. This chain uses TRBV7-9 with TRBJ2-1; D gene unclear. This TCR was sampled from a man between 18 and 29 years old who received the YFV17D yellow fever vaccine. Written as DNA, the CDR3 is TGTGCCAGCAGCTTAGATTTCCGGAATGAGCAGTTCTTC. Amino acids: CASSLDFRNEQFF.